These 10 T cell receptor beta chains originate from one sample sequenced in a study of tumor and adjacent non-tumor tissue in lung cancer. No cell sorting was done before RNA was extracted from the tissue. More than 3 cm separated this lung sample from the edge of the tumor. The library came from three nested PCR rounds adapted from ARM-PCR protocols. Using its own MiXCR run on the multiplex PCR reads, TCRdb lists one record per CDR3 protein. Seen here are 90,000 to 100,000 distinct CDR3 sequences, around three quarters observed once, and the top ten hold around 30%. Sequenced input: distant non-tumor lung tissue. The receptors shown here come from a man aged 55 to 69 with small cell lung cancer.

For this clonotype: Just one base apart from a much larger clone, this may be a read error. The J gene is TRBJ1-2, the V gene TRBV20-1; D possibly corresponds to TRBD1 (5 bases). This CDR3 comprises 11 residues. The V end lost 5 bases, the J end lost 10 bases, and 14 bases lay between the germline ends. CDR1 is DFQATT, CDR2 SNEGSKA, per germline (reference sequence). CDR3 nucleotide sequence: TGCAGTGCTCAGAGGGGTAACGACTACACCTTC. Its translation is CSAQRGNDYTF.

This clonotype has just a few counts. The chain carries TRBV6-6 and TRBJ2-3; D is unclear. The CDR3 is 13 amino acids. The V and J ends lost 6 bases and 6 bases respectively, with 13 bases between them. CDR1 and CDR2 from the germline V gene are MNHNY and SVGAGI (reference sequence). Written as DNA, the CDR3 is TGTGCCAGCAGGTCGTCGAACATTGATACGCAGTATTTT. The encoded protein is CASRSSNIDTQYF.

A single count supports this clonotype. The chain has TRBV11-2 and TRBJ2-5; 10 bases map to TRBD2. Germline lookup yields CDR1 SGHAT and CDR2 FQNNGV. Trimming at V came to 4 bases and at J to 5 bases, leaving 10 bases not matched to a gene. The CDR3 length is 16 residues. The CDR3 loop reads CASSSLILAGGETQYF. In DNA form, the CDR3 reads TGTGCCAGCAGCTCCCTGATATTAGCGGGAGGTGAGACCCAGTACTTC. The full variable domain, in which reference TRBV11-2 and TRBJ2-5 provide the parts outside the CDR3, is EAGVAQSPRYKIIEKRQSVAFWCNPISGHATLYWYQQILGQGPKLLIQFQNNGVVDDSQLPKDRFSAERLKGVDSTLKIQPAKLEDSAVYLCASSSLILAGGETQYFGPGTRLLVL.

Comments on this clonotype: One end of the junction fails to match germline, which may point to a read error. J is TRBJ2-3 and V is TRBV4-2; D possibly corresponds to TRBD1 (6 bases). Germline V gene data show CDR1 as LGHNA and CDR2 as YNFKEQ. There are 17 residues in the CDR3. This CDR3 reads CSSSQFQQGGWTDSQYF. As DNA, the CDR3 is TGTTCCAGCAGCCAATTTCAACAGGGTGGGTGGACAGATTCGCAGTATTTT.

Points on this clonotype: A much more abundant neighbour one base away suggests this may be a read error. The CDR3 DNA reads as TGCAGTACCCCACAGGAACTAGCGGGGGAGACCCAGTACTTC. Translating it yields CSTPQELAGETQYF. This chain links TRBV20-1 with TRBJ2-5; 10 bases map to TRBD2. CDR1 is DFQATT and CDR2 is SNEGSKA in the germline V gene (reference sequence). This CDR3 region has 14 residues. J lost 5 bases, V lost 8 bases, and 11 bases had no gene match.

J is TRBJ1-1 and V is TRBV25-1; TRBD1 might be the D (5 bases). This CDR3 is 15 amino acids long. Germline V gene data show CDR1 as MGHDK and CDR2 as SYGVNS. Trimming cost V 3 bases and J 6 bases, with 17 bases left between them. CDR3 coding DNA: TGTGCCAGCAGTGATTCCTGGGGCGGGGATGCTGAAGCTTTCTTT. Translated: CASSDSWGGDAEAFF.

This clonotype has only one observation. The chain couples TRBV6-2 or TRBV6-3 to TRBJ2-2, with TRBD2 as a possible D gene (6 bases). Germline assignment: CDR1 MNHEY and CDR2 SVGEGT. This CDR3 comprises 15 residues. The V end lost 7 bases, the J end lost 1 base, and 13 bases lay between the germline ends. The CDR3 is CASNGTCGNTGELFF. CDR3 sequence (DNA): TGTGCCAGCAATGGGACTTGCGGGAACACCGGGGAGCTGTTTTTT.

About this clonotype itself: At one end the junction does not follow the germline gene, possibly because of a read error. The CDR3 nucleotides read TGCGCCAGCAGCCCCGGGGGGACCGGCCACACCTTC. Protein sequence: CASSPGGTGHTF. The chain combines TRBV6-5 with TRBJ1-2, with TRBD1 as a possible D gene (5 bases). This CDR3 spans 12 amino acids. Germline CDR1 and CDR2: MNHEY and SVGAGI.

The CDR3 sequence is CASTIGGVLVEQYF. The CDR3 bases are TGTGCCAGCACCATTGGCGGGGTTCTGGTCGAACAGTACTTC. The chain links TRBV6-1 to TRBJ2-7, with D possibly being TRBD2 (6 bases). This CDR3 has 14 residues. Germline CDR1 is MNHNS and CDR2 is SASEGT. The V end was cut by 7 bases, the J end by 10 bases, with 23 bases between.

Of note for this clonotype: A much larger clone sits a single nucleotide away, making a read error possible. This chain uses TRBV7-3 with TRBJ2-3; no clear D. The CDR3 totals 15 residues. The germline V and J ends were trimmed by 3 bases and 1 base, with 11 bases remaining between them. Germline assignment: CDR1 SGHTA and CDR2 FQGTGA. CDR3 in DNA: TGTGCCAGCAGCTTGTCGGGCCGTCGCACAGATACGCAGTATTTT. Protein product: CASSLSGRRTDTQYF.